The clone carrying this TCR beta chain was picked up a small number of times. The sample is drawn from a study of human T cells and chemical hapten exposure. V was clipped by 0 bases and J by 2 bases, with 14 bases between them. Germline loops: CDR1 SGHVS, CDR2 FNYEAQ. The CDR3 length is 17 residues. Sample time point: healthy volunteer bleed at 6 weeks. Total RNA extraction was carried out from unfractionated whole blood. Using its own MiXCR run on the RACE reads, TCRdb lists one record per CDR3 protein. The data contain some 65,000 distinct CDR3 sequences, around 6.1% of them singletons. The sample was whole blood. The V and J genes are TRBV7-6 and TRBJ2-1; D is perhaps TRBD2 (6 bases). This sequence was found in a female donor in good health. Some clones in this sample may be carry-over from other donors' samples. Written as DNA, the CDR3 is TGTGCCAGCAGCTTAGCCATAGCGGAGACCCCCTACAATGAGCAGTTCTTC. Amino acids: CASSLAIAETPYNEQFF.